Listed below are T cell receptor beta chains from one sample, sequenced in a study of vaccination and CD4 T cells after COVID-19. Their antigen targets remain unknown. TCRdb redid the calling of the PCR reads with MiXCR, one entry per CDR3 protein. Of some 21,000 distinct CDR3 sequences in the sample, around 40% were seen once. The source was CD4+ T cells from blood, cultured in vitro, collected before SARS-CoV-2 vaccination. The receptors were gathered from a human donor who received a COVID-19 vaccine. Each CDR3 is given with its conserved first and last residue. The order of the fields is CDR3 protein, J gene, V gene.

CDR3 protein: CASSPGGQEGQPQHF; J gene: TRBJ1-5; V gene: TRBV7-8
CDR3 protein: CASSLARDRGKAFF; J gene: TRBJ1-1; V gene: TRBV5-1
CDR3 protein: CASSLTGSGYTF; J gene: TRBJ1-2; V gene: TRBV5-1
CDR3 protein: CAATSGWDTEAFF; J gene: TRBJ1-1; V gene: TRBV10-3
CDR3 protein: CASGTSGGSSTDTQYF; J gene: TRBJ2-3; V gene: TRBV19
CDR3 protein: CASSYDASGEYYEQYF; J gene: TRBJ2-7; V gene: TRBV6-5
CDR3 protein: CASSPGGQGLNQPQHF; J gene: TRBJ1-5; V gene: TRBV18
CDR3 protein: CASNLRTTDSYNEQFF; J gene: TRBJ2-1; V gene: TRBV27
CDR3 protein: CASSLSGTNTEAFF; J gene: TRBJ1-1; V gene: TRBV11-3
CDR3 protein: CASSFAGPSYGYTF; J gene: TRBJ1-2; V gene: TRBV6-5
CDR3 protein: CASSYSHAAANYGYTF; J gene: TRBJ1-2; V gene: TRBV6-5
CDR3 protein: CASSYSQGYEQYF; J gene: TRBJ2-7; V gene: TRBV6-5
CDR3 protein: CASSFMRGANTGELFF; J gene: TRBJ2-2; V gene: TRBV7-9
CDR3 protein: CATSEPTQGRGETQYF; J gene: TRBJ2-5; V gene: TRBV24-1
CDR3 protein: CASSEGGQGYYGYTF; J gene: TRBJ1-2; V gene: TRBV2
CDR3 protein: CASSMWSSTDTQYF; J gene: TRBJ2-3; V gene: TRBV19
CDR3 protein: CSVVGTANEKLFF; J gene: TRBJ1-4; V gene: TRBV29-1
CDR3 protein: CASSQGLAGGTDTQYF; J gene: TRBJ2-3; V gene: TRBV5-1
CDR3 protein: CASSVRRGIQPQHF; J gene: TRBJ1-5; V gene: TRBV2
CDR3 protein: CAISERQEETQYF; J gene: TRBJ2-5; V gene: TRBV10-3
CDR3 protein: CASRGQHYGYTF; J gene: TRBJ1-2; V gene: TRBV19
CDR3 protein: CAWSPSTSTVNTEAFF; J gene: TRBJ1-1; V gene: TRBV30
CDR3 protein: CASTSTRRVLGEQYF; J gene: TRBJ2-7; V gene: TRBV6-2/TRBV6-3
CDR3 protein: CASSSDRGNEQFF; J gene: TRBJ2-1; V gene: TRBV7-2
CDR3 protein: CASSETRSYGYTF; J gene: TRBJ1-2; V gene: TRBV10-1
CDR3 protein: CASRTYPSTDTQYF; J gene: TRBJ2-3; V gene: TRBV2
CDR3 protein: CAIRSTGGSGYTF; J gene: TRBJ1-2; V gene: TRBV10-3
CDR3 protein: CASSLDAVGELFF; J gene: TRBJ2-2; V gene: TRBV7-2
CDR3 protein: CASSVRQGRAFF; J gene: TRBJ1-1; V gene: TRBV6-1
CDR3 protein: CASSLGLAGGYNEQFF; J gene: TRBJ2-1; V gene: TRBV27
CDR3 protein: CSVAVGGDIETQYF; J gene: TRBJ2-5; V gene: TRBV29-1
CDR3 protein: CSAMTSGGRTDTQYF; J gene: TRBJ2-3; V gene: TRBV20-1
CDR3 protein: CASSLGLRTPNEQFF; J gene: TRBJ2-1; V gene: TRBV7-2
CDR3 protein: CASSLYGNGANVLTF; J gene: TRBJ2-6; V gene: TRBV7-9
CDR3 protein: CASTSDFNQPQHF; J gene: TRBJ1-5; V gene: TRBV6-1
CDR3 protein: CASSLDPITPPYNEQFF; J gene: TRBJ2-1; V gene: TRBV7-6
CDR3 protein: CASSPDRFNEQYF; J gene: TRBJ2-7; V gene: TRBV7-8
CDR3 protein: CSARGGRGLSGANVLTF; J gene: TRBJ2-6; V gene: TRBV20-1
CDR3 protein: CASVGWMRDPSYEQYF; J gene: TRBJ2-7; V gene: TRBV6-1
CDR3 protein: CASGTGAVYEQYF; J gene: TRBJ2-7; V gene: TRBV12-5
CDR3 protein: CASTNLGYASPLHF; J gene: TRBJ1-6; V gene: TRBV19
CDR3 protein: CSAQKPPEEQYF; J gene: TRBJ2-7; V gene: TRBV20-1
CDR3 protein: CASKRLADYNEQFF; J gene: TRBJ2-1; V gene: TRBV19
CDR3 protein: CAWKRHTYEQYF; J gene: TRBJ2-7; V gene: TRBV11-2
CDR3 protein: CASSWDSGAPYNEQFF; J gene: TRBJ2-1; V gene: TRBV5-1
CDR3 protein: CASSFDRTGDTEAFF; J gene: TRBJ1-1; V gene: TRBV5-1
CDR3 protein: CASRTGELDGYTF; J gene: TRBJ1-2; V gene: TRBV7-9
CDR3 protein: CASSQGTGVYEQYF; J gene: TRBJ2-7; V gene: TRBV6-1
CDR3 protein: CSARSQGYEQYF; J gene: TRBJ2-7; V gene: TRBV20-1
CDR3 protein: CASSYSTGPENTEAFF; J gene: TRBJ1-1; V gene: TRBV6-5
CDR3 protein: CAWSGDRVNLEAFF; J gene: TRBJ1-1; V gene: TRBV30
CDR3 protein: CASSLQPTRGTEAFF; J gene: TRBJ1-1; V gene: TRBV7-2
CDR3 protein: CSARGRPGGRTDTQYF; J gene: TRBJ2-3; V gene: TRBV20-1
CDR3 protein: CASSGYRDEQYF; J gene: TRBJ2-7; V gene: TRBV25-1
CDR3 protein: CASSYSFSGDSYEQYF; J gene: TRBJ2-7; V gene: TRBV6-5